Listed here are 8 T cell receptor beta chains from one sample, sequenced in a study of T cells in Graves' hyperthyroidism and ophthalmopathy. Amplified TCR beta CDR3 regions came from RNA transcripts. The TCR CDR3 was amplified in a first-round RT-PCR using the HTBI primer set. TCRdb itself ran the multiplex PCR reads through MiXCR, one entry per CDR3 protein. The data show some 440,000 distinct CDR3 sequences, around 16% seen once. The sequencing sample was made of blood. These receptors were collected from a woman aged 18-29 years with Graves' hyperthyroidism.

CDR3 in DNA: TGCGCCAGCAGTCCGGGACAGGCCGACGAGCAGTACTTC. This encodes CASSPGQADEQYF. This sequence joins TRBV4-3 and TRBJ2-7, with 8 bases lining up with TRBD1. This CDR3 is built from 13 residues. Trimming cost V 6 bases and J 5 bases; bases outside gene matches: 6. Germline V gene lookup returns CDR1 LGHNA and CDR2 YSLEER.

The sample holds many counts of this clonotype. The CDR3: CASTRHSGGGSNQPQHF. The CDR3, as DNA: TGTGCCAGCACTCGCCATTCGGGGGGAGGGAGCAATCAGCCCCAGCATTTT. This chain links TRBV12-3 or TRBV12-4 with TRBJ1-5; weak D call: TRBD1 (5 bases). The CDR3 covers 17 residues. V dropped 7 bases and J dropped 1 base, with 20 bases sitting between them.

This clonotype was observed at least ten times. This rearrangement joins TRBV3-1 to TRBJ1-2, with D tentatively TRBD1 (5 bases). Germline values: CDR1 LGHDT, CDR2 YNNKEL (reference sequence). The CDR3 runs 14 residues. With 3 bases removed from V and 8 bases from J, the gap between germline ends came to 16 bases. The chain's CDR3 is CASSHAEGLHGYTF. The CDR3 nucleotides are TGTGCCAGCAGCCATGCTGAGGGACTTCACGGCTACACCTTC.

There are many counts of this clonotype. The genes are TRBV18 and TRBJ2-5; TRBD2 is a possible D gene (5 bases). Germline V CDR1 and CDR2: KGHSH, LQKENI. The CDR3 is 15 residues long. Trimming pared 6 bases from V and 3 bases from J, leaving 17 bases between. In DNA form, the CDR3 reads TGTGCCAGCTCTCCCCAGACGGGAACCGAAGAGACCCAGTACTTC. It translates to CASSPQTGTEETQYF.

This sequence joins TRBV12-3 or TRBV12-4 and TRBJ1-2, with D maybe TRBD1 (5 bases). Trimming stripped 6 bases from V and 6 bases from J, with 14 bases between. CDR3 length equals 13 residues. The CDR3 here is CASRRGTEDGYTF. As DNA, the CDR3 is TGTGCCAGCAGGAGAGGGACGGAGGATGGCTACACCTTC.

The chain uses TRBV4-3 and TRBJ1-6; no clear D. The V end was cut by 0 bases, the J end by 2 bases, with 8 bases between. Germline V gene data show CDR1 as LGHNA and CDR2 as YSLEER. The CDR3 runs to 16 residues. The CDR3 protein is CASSQDRAAYNSPLHF. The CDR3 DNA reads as TGCGCCAGCAGCCAAGATAGGGCGGCCTATAATTCACCCCTCCACTTT.

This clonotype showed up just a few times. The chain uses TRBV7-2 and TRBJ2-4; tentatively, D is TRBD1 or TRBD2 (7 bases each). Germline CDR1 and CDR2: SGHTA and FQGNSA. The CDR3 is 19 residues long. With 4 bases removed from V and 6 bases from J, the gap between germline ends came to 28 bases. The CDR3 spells CASSSAGPTGVFSRNIQYF. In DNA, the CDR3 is TGTGCCAGCAGCTCAGCGGGACCAACAGGGGTTTTCTCTAGAAACATTCAGTACTTC.

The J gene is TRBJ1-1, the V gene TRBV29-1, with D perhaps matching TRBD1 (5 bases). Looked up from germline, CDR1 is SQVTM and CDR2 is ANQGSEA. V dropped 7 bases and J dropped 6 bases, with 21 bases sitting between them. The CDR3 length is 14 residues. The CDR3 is CSARSPRGWAEAFF. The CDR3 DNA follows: TGCAGCGCCCGAAGCCCGCGGGGGTGGGCTGAAGCTTTCTTT.